This T cell receptor beta chain is drawn from a study of PD-1 blockade in classical Hodgkin lymphoma. About the research overall: With a 2-week interval, patients received intravenous nivolumab at 3 mg/kg.

Every single patient, without exception, relapsed after autologous stem cell transplantation, and brentuximab vedotin exposure varied. Study-level results: Repertoire differences lack defined causes, possibly disease activity or prior therapy. In newly diagnosed patients, baseline TCR diversity was reportedly below that of healthy donors. CD4+ TCR diversity, unlike CD8+, rose significantly by C4D1.

To note about this clone: Its specificity is unknown.

The protocol was immunoSEQ multiplex PCR, while the TCRdb copy is restricted to in-frame clones and leaves out a portion. The table lists 14,000 to 15,000 clones, over 60% of them singletons. The sequences come from peripheral blood mononuclear cells (PBMCs), collected at baseline. The sequence was obtained from a human donor with classical Hodgkin lymphoma.

CDR3 DNA sequence: TGTGCCAGTAGTACCGGACGGCTTAATGAAAAACTGTTTTTT. Translated, it gives CASSTGRLNEKLFF. The chain is built from TRBV19 and TRBJ1-4; D gene uncertain. V lost 4 bases and J lost 4, with 10 bases in between. Germline assignment: CDR1 LNHDA and CDR2 SQIVND (reference sequence). This CDR3 has 14 residues.